This entry features one T cell receptor beta chain sequence. The read comes to an end 3 residues before the CDR3 does, leaving the germline J gene to fill in the end. The method was immunoSEQ multiplex PCR; TCRdb's version includes in-frame clones alone and lacks a portion of them. The data include fewer than 40,000 clones; the top ten clones carry under 8%. The sample originates from a study of T cells in women clearing cervical HPV infection. Overall study context: Controls' single incident HPV16 infection cleared within 12 months without precancer.

The CDR3 sequence is 14 residues long. The germline V gene has CDR1 DFQATT and CDR2 SNEGSKA (reference sequence). With 6 bases removed from V and 5 bases from J, the gap between germline ends came to 17 bases. The sample comprised blood buffy coat. The chain recombines TRBV20-1 with TRBJ1-5; a possible D gene is TRBD1 (6 bases). The receptor was isolated from a woman between 18 and 70 years old with a cervical HPV16 infection that either progressed to CIN3+ or cleared (not recorded which). The DNA read from the CDR3 is TGCAGTGCCACCACAGGGATGGGGGATCAGCCC. Translating gives CSATTGMGDQP. The entire CDR3 protein reads CSATTGMGDQPQHF.